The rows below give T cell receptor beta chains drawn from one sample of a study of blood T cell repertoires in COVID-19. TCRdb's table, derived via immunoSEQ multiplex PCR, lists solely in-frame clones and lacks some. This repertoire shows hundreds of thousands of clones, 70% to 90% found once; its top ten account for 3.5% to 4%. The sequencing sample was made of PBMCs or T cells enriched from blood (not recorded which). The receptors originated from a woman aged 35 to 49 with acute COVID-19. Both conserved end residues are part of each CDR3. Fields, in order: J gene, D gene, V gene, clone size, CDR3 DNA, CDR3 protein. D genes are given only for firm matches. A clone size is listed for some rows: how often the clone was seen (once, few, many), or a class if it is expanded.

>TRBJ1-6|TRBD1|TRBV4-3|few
TGCGCCAGCAGCACAAGCTCAGGGGGCGGCTATAATTCACCCCTCCACTTT
CASSTSSGGGYNSPLHF
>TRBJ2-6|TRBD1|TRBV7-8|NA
TGTGCCAGCAGCTTGACCGGGACAGGGGAAGCTGGGGCCAACGTCCTGACTTTC
CASSLTGTGEAGANVLTF
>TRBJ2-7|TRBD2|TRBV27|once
TGTGCCAGCAGCTCCCTAGCGGGAGAACGCTACGAGCAGTACTTC
CASSSLAGERYEQYF
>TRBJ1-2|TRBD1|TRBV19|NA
TGTGCCAGTCACGACCCTACAGGGGCTGACTATGGCTACACCTTC
CASHDPTGADYGYTF
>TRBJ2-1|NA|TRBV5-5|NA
TGTGCCAGCAGCTTGGCTTCCGCCTACAATGAGCAGTTCTTC
CASSLASAYNEQFF
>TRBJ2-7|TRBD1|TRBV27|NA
TGTGCCAGCAGTTTATCCGCGGGACAGGGGCCAACCTACGAGCAGTACTTC
CASSLSAGQGPTYEQYF
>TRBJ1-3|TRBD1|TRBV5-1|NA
TGCGCCAGCACCAACGGTGGGACAGGGGGCACTGGAAACACCATATATTTT
CASTNGGTGGTGNTIYF
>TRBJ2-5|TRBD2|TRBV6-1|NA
TGTGCCAGCAGTGAAGTGGTTGGACTAGCGGGAGGACGGTCAATGGCCCAGTACTTC
CASSEVVGLAGGRSMAQYF
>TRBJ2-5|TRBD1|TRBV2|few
TGTGCCAGCAGCCGGGACAGACAAGAGACCCAGTACTTC
CASSRDRQETQYF
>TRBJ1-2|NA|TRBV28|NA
TGTGCCAGCACCCAGACAGGAGCAACTTTTGGCTACACCTTC
CASTQTGATFGYTF
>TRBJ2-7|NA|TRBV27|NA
TGTGCCAGCAGTTTTCGAGGACAGAATAGCTACTACGAGCAGTACTTC
CASSFRGQNSYYEQYF
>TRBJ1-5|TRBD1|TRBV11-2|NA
TGTGCCAGCAGCACAGGGGGGCAGCCCCAGCATTTT
CASSTGGQPQHF
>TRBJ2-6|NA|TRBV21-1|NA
TGTGCCAGCAGAGGAGGGGCTGGGGCCAACGTCCTGACTTTC
CASRGGAGANVLTF
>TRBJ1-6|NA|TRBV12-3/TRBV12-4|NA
TGTGCCAGCAGTTTCTCCAATTCACCCCTCCACTTT
CASSFSNSPLHF
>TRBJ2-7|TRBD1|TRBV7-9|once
TGTGCCAGCAGCTTAGTGGACAGGGTTTACGAGCAGTACTTC
CASSLVDRVYEQYF
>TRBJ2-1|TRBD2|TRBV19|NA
TGTGCCAGTAGTTCCTTAGCGGGACCCTCCTACAATGAGCAGTTCTTC
CASSSLAGPSYNEQFF
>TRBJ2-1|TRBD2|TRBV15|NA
TGTGCCACCAGCAGAGACTGGACTAGCGGTGACAATGAGCAGTTCTTC
CATSRDWTSGDNEQFF
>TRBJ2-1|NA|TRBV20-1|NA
TGCAGTGCCCTGGGGGGAAACGAGCAGTTCTTC
CSALGGNEQFF
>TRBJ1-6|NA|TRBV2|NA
TGTGCCACCAGGCGCGGGTTAAATTCACCCCTCCACTTT
CATRRGLNSPLHF
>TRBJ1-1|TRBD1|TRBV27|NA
TGTGCCAGTGTTACCGCCGGGACAGGGGGAACTGAAGCTTTCTTT
CASVTAGTGGTEAFF
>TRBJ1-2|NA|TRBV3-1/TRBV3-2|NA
TGTGCCAGCACCCCGGGACATTACTATGGCTACACCTTC
CASTPGHYYGYTF
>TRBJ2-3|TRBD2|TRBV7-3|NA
TGTGCCAGCAGCCGGGGGACTAGCGGTAGCACAGATACGCAGTATTTT
CASSRGTSGSTDTQYF
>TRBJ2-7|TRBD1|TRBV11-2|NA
TGTGCCAGCAGCTTAGTTGGGACAGGGGCCTACGAGCAGTACTTC
CASSLVGTGAYEQYF
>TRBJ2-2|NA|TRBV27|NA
TGTGCCAGCAGTTTTATCGGGGGGAACACCGGGGAGCTGTTTTTT
CASSFIGGNTGELFF
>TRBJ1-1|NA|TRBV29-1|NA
TGCAGCGTGACAAAGATTACTGAAGCTTTCTTT
CSVTKITEAFF
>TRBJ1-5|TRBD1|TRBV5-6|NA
TGTGCCAGCAGCCCACAGGGGACTCAGCCCCAGCATTTT
CASSPQGTQPQHF
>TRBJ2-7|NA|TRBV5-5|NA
TGTGCCAGCAGCTTGGGCGGGGGCATCGCCTACGAGCAGTACTTC
CASSLGGGIAYEQYF
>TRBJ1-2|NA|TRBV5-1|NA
TGCGCCAGCAGCTTGACAGGTTATGGCTACACCTTC
CASSLTGYGYTF
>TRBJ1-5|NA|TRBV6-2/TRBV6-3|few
TGTGCCAGCAGTTACGGTGGAGGGATGAGCAATCAGCCCCAGCATTTT
CASSYGGGMSNQPQHF
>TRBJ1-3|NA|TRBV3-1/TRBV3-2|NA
TGTGCCAGCAGCGCGGACATCTCTGGAAACACCATATATTTT
CASSADISGNTIYF
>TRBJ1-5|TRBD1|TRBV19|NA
TGTGCCAGTAGTGTCGACAGGGCGGATCAGCCCCAGCATTTT
CASSVDRADQPQHF
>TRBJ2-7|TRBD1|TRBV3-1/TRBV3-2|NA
TGTGCCAGCAGCCAAGGGCTCTCAGGGGGCGCCTACGAGCAGTACTTC
CASSQGLSGGAYEQYF
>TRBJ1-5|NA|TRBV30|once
TGTGCCTGGAGTGTACGGCAGGGTCAGCCCCAGCATTTT
CAWSVRQGQPQHF
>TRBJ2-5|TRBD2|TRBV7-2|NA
TGTGCCAGCAGCCCCAGACTAGCGGGGGTCCAAGAGACCCAGTACTTC
CASSPRLAGVQETQYF
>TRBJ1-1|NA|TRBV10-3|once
TGTGCCATCAGTGCGAGGACAGACAGGAACACTGAAGCTTTCTTT
CAISARTDRNTEAFF
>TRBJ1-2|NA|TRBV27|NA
TGTGCCAGCAGTTCATTGGAGGGGGGGCTAGGGTCGGTTGGCTACACCTTC
CASSSLEGGLGSVGYTF
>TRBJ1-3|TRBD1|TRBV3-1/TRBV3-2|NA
TGTGCCAGCAGCCGCCGGACAGGGAATGGAAACACCATATATTTT
CASSRRTGNGNTIYF
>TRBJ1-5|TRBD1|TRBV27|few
TGTGCCAGCAGTTTAGACAGGGCCCAGCCCCAGCATTTT
CASSLDRAQPQHF
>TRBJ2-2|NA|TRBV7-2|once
TGTGCCAGCAGCCCTGGCCTCCCCGGGGAGCTGTTTTTT
CASSPGLPGELFF
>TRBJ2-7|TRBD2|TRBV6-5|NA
TGTGCCAGCAGGGGGGACGCCGGCGGGGGGAGGGAGCAGTACTTC
CASRGDAGGGREQYF
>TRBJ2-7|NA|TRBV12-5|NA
TGTGCTAGTGGTTTGCGCCGGTGGTCCTACGAGCAGTACTTC
CASGLRRWSYEQYF
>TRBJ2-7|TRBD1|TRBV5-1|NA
TGCGCCAGCAGCTTGGGTGGGACAGGGGGAGCCTACGAGCAGTACTTC
CASSLGGTGGAYEQYF
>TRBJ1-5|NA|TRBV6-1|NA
TGTGCCAGCAGTGAAGCAACACGCAGCAATCAGCCCCAGCATTTT
CASSEATRSNQPQHF
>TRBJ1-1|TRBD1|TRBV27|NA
TGTGCCAGCAGCTATCCAGGGGGGACTGAAGCTTTCTTT
CASSYPGGTEAFF